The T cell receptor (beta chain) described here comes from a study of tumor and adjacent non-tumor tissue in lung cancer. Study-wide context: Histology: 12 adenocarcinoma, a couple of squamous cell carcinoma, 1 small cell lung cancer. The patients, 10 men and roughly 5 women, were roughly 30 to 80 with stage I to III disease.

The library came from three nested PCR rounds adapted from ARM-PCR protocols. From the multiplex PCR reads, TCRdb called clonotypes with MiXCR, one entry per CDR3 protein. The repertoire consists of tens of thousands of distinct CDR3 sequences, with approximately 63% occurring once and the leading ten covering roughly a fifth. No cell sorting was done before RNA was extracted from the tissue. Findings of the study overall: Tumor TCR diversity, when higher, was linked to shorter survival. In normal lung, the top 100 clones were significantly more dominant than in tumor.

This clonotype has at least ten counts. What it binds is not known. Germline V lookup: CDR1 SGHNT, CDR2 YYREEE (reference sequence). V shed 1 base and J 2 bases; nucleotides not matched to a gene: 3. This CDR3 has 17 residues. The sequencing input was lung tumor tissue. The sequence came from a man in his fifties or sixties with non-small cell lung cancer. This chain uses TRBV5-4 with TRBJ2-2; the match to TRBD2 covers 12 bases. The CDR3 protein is CASSLRLAGDNTGELFF. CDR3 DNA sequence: TGTGCCAGCAGCTTGCGACTAGCGGGAGATAACACCGGGGAGCTGTTTTTT. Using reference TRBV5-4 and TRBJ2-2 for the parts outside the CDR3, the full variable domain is ETGVTQSPTHLIKTRGQQVTLRCSSQSGHNTVSWYQQALGQGPQFIFQYYREEENGRGNFPPRFSGLQFPNYSSELNVNALELDDSALYLCASSLRLAGDNTGELFFGEGSRLTVL.